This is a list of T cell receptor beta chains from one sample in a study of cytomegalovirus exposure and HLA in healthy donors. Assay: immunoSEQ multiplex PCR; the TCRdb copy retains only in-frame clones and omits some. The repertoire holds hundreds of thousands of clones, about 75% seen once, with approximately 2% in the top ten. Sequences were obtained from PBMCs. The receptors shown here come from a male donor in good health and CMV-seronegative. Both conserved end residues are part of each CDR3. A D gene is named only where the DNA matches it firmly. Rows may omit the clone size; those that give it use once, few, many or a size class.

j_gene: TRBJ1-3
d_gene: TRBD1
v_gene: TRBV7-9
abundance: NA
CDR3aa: CASSFRDRVELSGNTIYF
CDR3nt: TGTGCCAGCAGCTTCAGGGACAGGGTGGAGCTCTCTGGAAACACCATATATTTT

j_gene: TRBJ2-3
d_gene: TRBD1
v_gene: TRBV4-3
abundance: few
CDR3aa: CASSQEFTGGKDTQYF
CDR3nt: TGCGCCAGCAGCCAAGAATTCACAGGGGGCAAAGATACGCAGTATTTT

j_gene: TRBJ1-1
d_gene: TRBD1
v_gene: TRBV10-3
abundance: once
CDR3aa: CAARGPNTEAFF
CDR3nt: TGTGCCGCTAGGGGGCCAAACACTGAAGCTTTCTTT

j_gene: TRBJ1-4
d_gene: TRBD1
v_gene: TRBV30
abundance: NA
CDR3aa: CAWSVFGTENEKLFF
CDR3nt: TGTGCCTGGAGTGTATTCGGGACAGAGAATGAAAAACTGTTTTTT

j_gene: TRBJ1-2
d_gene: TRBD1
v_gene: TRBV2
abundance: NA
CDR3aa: CASIPFRQGVQGYTF
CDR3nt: TGTGCCAGCATCCCTTTTAGACAGGGCGTACAGGGCTACACCTTC

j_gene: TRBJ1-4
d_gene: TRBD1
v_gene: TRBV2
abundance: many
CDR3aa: CASNLIAGQEMTIPEKLFF
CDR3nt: TGTGCCAGCAACTTAATCGCCGGACAGGAGATGACAATCCCTGAAAAACTGTTTTTT

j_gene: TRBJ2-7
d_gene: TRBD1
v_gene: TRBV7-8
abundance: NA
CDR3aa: CASSKRQGEDEQYF
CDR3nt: TGTGCCAGCAGCAAGAGACAGGGGGAGGACGAGCAGTACTTC

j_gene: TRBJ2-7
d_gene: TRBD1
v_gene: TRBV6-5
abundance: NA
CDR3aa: CASSFSVGQTSYEQYF
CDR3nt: TGTGCCAGCAGTTTCTCCGTGGGACAGACGTCCTACGAGCAGTACTTC

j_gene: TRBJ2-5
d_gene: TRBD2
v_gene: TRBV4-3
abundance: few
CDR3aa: CASSQQPPVAGSQETQYF
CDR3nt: TGCGCCAGCAGCCAACAACCCCCCGTAGCGGGGTCACAAGAGACCCAGTACTTC

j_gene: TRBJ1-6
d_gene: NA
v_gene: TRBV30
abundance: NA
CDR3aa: CACSVQDGNSPLHF
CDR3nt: TGTGCCTGCTCCGTGCAGGATGGAAATTCACCCCTCCACTTT

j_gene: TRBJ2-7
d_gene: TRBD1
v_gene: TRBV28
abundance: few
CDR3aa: CATGDRGRIEQYF
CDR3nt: TGTGCCACCGGGGACAGGGGGCGAATCGAGCAGTACTTC

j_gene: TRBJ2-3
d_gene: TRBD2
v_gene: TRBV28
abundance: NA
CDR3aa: CASSPYLSGRGTDTQYF
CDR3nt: TGTGCCAGCAGTCCCTACCTTAGCGGGAGGGGCACAGATACGCAGTATTTT

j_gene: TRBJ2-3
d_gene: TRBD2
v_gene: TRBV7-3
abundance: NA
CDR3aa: CASSIGLAAHTDTQYF
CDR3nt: TGTGCCAGCAGCATAGGACTAGCGGCGCACACAGATACGCAGTATTTT

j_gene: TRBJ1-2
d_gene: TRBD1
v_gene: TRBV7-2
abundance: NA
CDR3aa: CASSLVDRPHF
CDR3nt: TGTGCCAGCAGCTTAGTGGACAGGCCGCACTTC

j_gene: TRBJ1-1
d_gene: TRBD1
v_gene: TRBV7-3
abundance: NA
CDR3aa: CASSLFPQGAEGEAFF
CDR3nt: TGTGCCAGCAGCTTGTTTCCACAGGGGGCGGAGGGTGAAGCTTTCTTT

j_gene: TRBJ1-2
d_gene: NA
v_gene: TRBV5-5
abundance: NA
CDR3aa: CASTRVGARGGYTF
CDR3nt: TGTGCCAGCACACGGGTGGGGGCGCGAGGAGGCTACACCTTC

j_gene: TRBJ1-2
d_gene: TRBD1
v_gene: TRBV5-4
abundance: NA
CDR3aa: CASSLGTGGDTF
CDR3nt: TGTGCCAGCAGCTTAGGGACAGGAGGGGACACCTTC

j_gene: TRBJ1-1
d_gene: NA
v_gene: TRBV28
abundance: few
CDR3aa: CASSNRARNTEAFF
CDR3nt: TGTGCCAGCAGCAACAGGGCGAGGAACACTGAAGCTTTCTTT

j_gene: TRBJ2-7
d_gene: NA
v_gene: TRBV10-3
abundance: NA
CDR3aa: CAISESTGGGSYEQYF
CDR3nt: TGTGCCATCAGTGAGTCCACTGGAGGCGGCTCCTACGAGCAGTACTTC

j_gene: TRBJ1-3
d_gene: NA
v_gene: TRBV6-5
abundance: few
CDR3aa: CASSYSRPSSGNTIYF
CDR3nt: TGTGCCAGCAGTTACTCGAGGCCATCTTCCGGAAACACCATATATTTT

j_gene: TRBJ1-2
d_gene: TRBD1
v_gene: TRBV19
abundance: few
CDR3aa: CASSLGTVYGYTF
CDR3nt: TGTGCCAGTAGTCTGGGGACAGTCTATGGCTACACCTTC

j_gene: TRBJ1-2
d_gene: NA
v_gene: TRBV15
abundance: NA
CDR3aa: CATSKQLVTNYGYTF
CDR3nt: TGTGCCACCAGCAAACAGCTGGTTACTAACTATGGCTACACCTTC

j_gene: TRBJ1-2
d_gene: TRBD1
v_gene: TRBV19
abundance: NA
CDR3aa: CASPGFTGGDYGYTF
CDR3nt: TGTGCCAGCCCGGGGTTTACAGGGGGCGACTATGGCTACACCTTC

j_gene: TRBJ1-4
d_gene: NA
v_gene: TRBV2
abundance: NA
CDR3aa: CASSVGAVNEKLFF
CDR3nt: TGTGCCAGCAGTGTTGGGGCTGTTAATGAAAAACTGTTTTTT

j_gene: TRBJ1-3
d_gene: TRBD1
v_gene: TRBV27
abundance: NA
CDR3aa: CASSFSGTGPGNTIYF
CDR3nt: TGTGCCAGCAGTTTCTCCGGGACAGGACCTGGAAACACCATATATTTT

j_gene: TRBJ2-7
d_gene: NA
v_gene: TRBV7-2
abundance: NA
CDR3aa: CASSRTGTATSYEQYF
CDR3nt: TGTGCCAGCAGCCGCACAGGGACCGCGACCTCCTACGAGCAGTACTTC